Described below is a single T cell receptor beta chain sequence and its context. Its antigen is currently unknown. 5'RACE template switching generated TCR cDNA, adding a universal primer site and UMIs. TCRdb reprocessed the 5' RACE reads via MiXCR and lists one record per CDR3 protein. The data contain 360,000 or so distinct CDR3 sequences, 11% of them singletons. This record belongs to a study of T cells after yellow fever vaccination. Findings and limits, study-wide: The CD4 and CD8 compartments had a small share of their clonotypes in common. The booster response re-showed most primary clones: 95% to 96% CD4, approximately 85% CD8.

The receptor was isolated from a man between 18 and 29 years old who received the YFV17D yellow fever vaccine. The starting material was PBMCs, obtained on the day of the first yellow fever vaccination.

The DNA for the CDR3 is TGTGCCATCAATAGCGGGGGGTACAATGAGCAGTTCTTC. Encoded protein: CAINSGGYNEQFF. V is TRBV10-3 and J is TRBJ2-1, with TRBD2 identical over 10 bases. CDR3 size: 13 residues. V was clipped by 7 bases and J by 4 bases; unmatched bases: 1. Germline V lookup: CDR1 ENHRY, CDR2 SYGVKD.